The rows below give T cell receptor beta chains drawn from one sample of a study of T cells in Graves' hyperthyroidism and ophthalmopathy. TCRdb reprocessed the multiplex PCR reads with MiXCR, giving one entry per CDR3 protein. The table lists 600,000 to 700,000 distinct CDR3 sequences, 40% to 55% of them singletons. The sample comprised peripheral blood or thyroid tissue (not recorded which). The source is an adult man with Graves' disease, either hyperthyroidism or ophthalmopathy (not recorded which). Both conserved end residues are part of each CDR3. A D gene is named only where the DNA matches it firmly. Not every row has a clone size; where given, it reads once, few, many or a size class.

J gene | clone size | V gene | CDR3 length | D gene | CDR3 DNA | CDR3 protein
TRBJ1-6 | once | TRBV15 | 14 | - | TGTGCCACCCGTCCCGCCGGGGAAGTTTCACCCCTCCACTTT | CATRPAGEVSPLHF
TRBJ1-5 | many | TRBV2 | 15 | - | TGTGCCAGCAGTGAAGAGGGATTCGGGGGACAGCCCCAGCATTTT | CASSEEGFGGQPQHF
TRBJ1-4 | - | TRBV7-8 | 12 | - | TGTGCTAGAGATAGGGTGGGAGAAAAACTGTTTTTT | CARDRVGEKLFF
TRBJ1-1 | many | TRBV19 | 14 | - | TGTGCCAGTAGTATCAGGGCCCAGAACACTGAAGCTTTCTTT | CASSIRAQNTEAFF
TRBJ1-3 | many | TRBV25-1 | 16 | - | TGTGCCAGCAGCGGTATAACAGGCTCCTCTGGAAACACCATATATTTT | CASSGITGSSGNTIYF
TRBJ2-5 | - | TRBV20-1 | 16 | TRBD2 | TGCAGTGCTAGAGAGCCCAGCGGGGGGTCCCAAGAGACCCAGTACTTC | CSAREPSGGSQETQYF
TRBJ1-6 | - | TRBV15 | 16 | TRBD1 | TGTGCCACCAGCAGAGCCAACGACAGGGCTAATTCACCCCTCCACTTT | CATSRANDRANSPLHF
TRBJ2-7 | - | TRBV5-1 | 14 | - | TGCGCCAGCAGCTCGTCAACACCAACCTACGAGCAGTACTTC | CASSSSTPTYEQYF
TRBJ2-2 | - | TRBV2 | 16 | TRBD2 | TGTGCCAGCAGAGGGACTAGCGGGAGAACGGGCGGGGAGCTGTTTTTT | CASRGTSGRTGGELFF
TRBJ2-7 | - | TRBV5-1 | 14 | - | TGCGCCAGCACACCTAACCCAAGCTCCTACGAGCAGTACTTC | CASTPNPSSYEQYF
TRBJ1-2 | many | TRBV24-1 | 14 | - | TGTGCCACCAGTGATTTAAGGACCAACTATGGCTACACCTTC | CATSDLRTNYGYTF
TRBJ1-4 | many | TRBV2 | 12 | - | TGTGCCAGCAGTCACCCCCGGGGGGGGCTGTTTTTC | CASSHPRGGLFF
TRBJ1-2 | - | TRBV9 | 15 | - | TGTGCCAGCAGCTCTTTATTAGGACTCGGCAATGGCTACACCTTC | CASSSLLGLGNGYTF
TRBJ1-6 | - | TRBV20-1 | 12 | TRBD1 | TGCAGTGCTAAGGGGGACAGGGAGGCCCTCCACTTT | CSAKGDREALHF
TRBJ1-1 | - | TRBV20-1 | 14 | - | TGCAGTGCTAGGGGGGCAGGCGGTAACACTGAGGCTTTCTTT | CSARGAGGNTEAFF
TRBJ1-5 | - | TRBV6-1 | 13 | TRBD1 | TGTGCCAGCAGTGACCGCGGACAGGGAGCCCAGCATTTT | CASSDRGQGAQHF
TRBJ1-1 | - | TRBV29-1 | 15 | TRBD1 | TGCAGCGTTGAAGGAATAGGACAGGGGAACACTGAAGCTTTCTTT | CSVEGIGQGNTEAFF
TRBJ1-1 | - | TRBV10-3 | 14 | TRBD1 | TGTACCACCAGTGTGGACAGGGTTGGCACTGAAGCTTTCTTT | CTTSVDRVGTEAFF
TRBJ1-5 | few | TRBV19 | 15 | - | TGTGCCAGTAGGACCCGGGAGATTAGCAATCAGCCCCAGCATTTT | CASRTREISNQPQHF
TRBJ1-5 | - | TRBV7-3 | 16 | TRBD1 | TGTGCCAGCAGTGCGACAGGGAACTATAGGAATCAGCCCCAGCATTTT | CASSATGNYRNQPQHF
TRBJ2-7 | few | TRBV7-8 | 15 | TRBD1 | TGTGCCAGCAGTCGGTGGGGGACAGGGAGGGACGAGCAGTACTTC | CASSRWGTGRDEQYF
TRBJ1-1 | - | TRBV7-2 | 16 | TRBD1 | TGTGCCAGCAGCCCCCGTTTAGGGACAGGCAACACTGAAGCTTTCTTT | CASSPRLGTGNTEAFF
TRBJ1-4 | - | TRBV29-1 | 13 | - | TGCAGCGTTGTAACTCAGGGGAAATTGGCGGAGTATTTT | CSVVTQGKLAEYF
TRBJ1-4 | - | TRBV20-1 | 17 | TRBD1 | TGCAGTGTGCCGGGACAGGGAGAAAGATGGACTAATGAAAAACTGTTTTTT | CSVPGQGERWTNEKLFF
TRBJ1-2 | many | TRBV25-1 | 14 | TRBD1 | TGTGCCAGCAGTGGGACAGGGGGCTCCGTTGGCTACACCTTC | CASSGTGGSVGYTF
TRBJ1-2 | few | TRBV7-2 | 14 | - | TGTGCCAGCAGTAATACAGCCTTTAACTATGGCTACACCTTC | CASSNTAFNYGYTF
TRBJ1-5 | few | TRBV19 | 16 | - | TGTGCCAGTAGGGGGGAGCGGGGGGCAACGGGACAGCCCCAGCATTTT | CASRGERGATGQPQHF
TRBJ1-4 | many | TRBV10-2 | 15 | - | TGCGCCAGCAGTGAGTCCACAGCAACTAATGAAAAACTGTTTTTT | CASSESTATNEKLFF
TRBJ2-7 | few | TRBV6-6 | 13 | TRBD1 | TGTGCCAGCCAAGACTCAGGGGGCGAGGAGCAGTACTTC | CASQDSGGEEQYF
TRBJ1-2 | - | TRBV7-8 | 14 | TRBD1 | TGTGCCAGCAGCTTAATCAGGGGGACGGGTGGCTACACCTTC | CASSLIRGTGGYTF
TRBJ1-3 | many | TRBV5-1 | 15 | - | TGCGCCAGCAGCCCTCCGAGGGGTAACGGAAACACCATATATTTT | CASSPPRGNGNTIYF
TRBJ2-7 | - | TRBV7-9 | 15 | - | TGTGCCAGCAGCGACCGGGGGGCGGGAGTTTCGGGGCAGTACTTC | CASSDRGAGVSGQYF
TRBJ1-1 | - | TRBV20-1 | 11 | TRBD1 | TGCAGCTCAGGACAGGCCCCTGAAGCTTTCTTT | CSSGQAPEAFF
TRBJ1-2 | many | TRBV29-1 | 11 | - | TGCAGCGTTGAGGCAGGGGATGGCTACACCTTC | CSVEAGDGYTF
TRBJ2-5 | - | TRBV19 | 14 | - | TGTGCCAGTAGTCGGGAGAGGACAGAAGAGACCCAGTACTTC | CASSRERTEETQYF
TRBJ1-1 | - | TRBV5-1 | 16 | - | TGCGCCAGCAGCTATCAGGTCCGGTTTCCGAACACTGAAGCTTTCTTT | CASSYQVRFPNTEAFF
TRBJ2-7 | - | TRBV6-1 | 15 | TRBD2 | TGTGCCAGCAGTGCACTAGCGGGTCTCTCCTACGAGCAGTACTTC | CASSALAGLSYEQYF
TRBJ1-1 | - | TRBV7-3 | 13 | - | TGTGCCAGCAGCAAAGGGGTTATCACTGAAGCTTTCTTT | CASSKGVITEAFF
TRBJ2-7 | many | TRBV7-9 | 16 | TRBD1 | TGTGCCAGCAGCTTAACCACCGAACAGGGGGCGCGAGAGCAGTACTTC | CASSLTTEQGAREQYF
TRBJ1-1 | - | TRBV12-3/TRBV12-4 | 14 | - | TGTGCCAGCAGCCAAGAGCACAGTAACACTGAAGCTTTCTTT | CASSQEHSNTEAFF
TRBJ1-4 | - | TRBV7-6 | 15 | - | TGTGCCAGCAGCCCCCAGGGTTGGCAGGGAGAAAAACTGTTTTTT | CASSPQGWQGEKLFF
TRBJ1-1 | - | TRBV20-1 | 14 | - | TGCAGTGCTAGAGTGGCCGTAGGAAACACTGAAGCTTTCTTT | CSARVAVGNTEAFF
TRBJ1-2 | - | TRBV9 | 14 | TRBD1 | TGTGCCAGCAGCCTCAGGACAGGGGAGGGCGGCTACACCTTC | CASSLRTGEGGYTF
TRBJ2-2 | - | TRBV7-9 | 15 | - | TGTGCCAGCAGCTTACTGTCGTTGAACACCGGGGAGCTGTTTTTT | CASSLLSLNTGELFF
TRBJ1-2 | - | TRBV12-3/TRBV12-4 | 15 | - | TGTGCCATCAGTCCCGCAAGGGATTATAACTATGGCTACACCTTC | CAISPARDYNYGYTF
TRBJ1-4 | - | TRBV2 | 15 | TRBD1 | TGTGCCAGCAGTGAAGGGACAGGCAGTGGTGAAAAACTGTTTTTT | CASSEGTGSGEKLFF